This record covers a single T cell receptor (beta chain). The antigen is unknown. These data originate in a study of long-term antiretroviral therapy in people with HIV. Study-level results: CDR3 lengths in HIV samples spanned a narrower range than controls. ART adherence was not documented, and neither viral resistance nor therapy changes had any data.

They ran version v3.0 of the immunoSEQ assay at survey level. Data came from immunoSEQ multiplex PCR; TCRdb stores just in-frame clones and leaves some out. The sample shows 15,000 to 25,000 clones, approximately 90% of them seen only once. Trimming stripped 7 bases from V and 4 bases from J, with 12 bases between. This CDR3 is built from 12 residues. From germline, CDR1 is SGHDT and CDR2 YYEEEE. Per individual, the PBMC samples numbered at least one pre-ART and at least two post-ART. There were roughly 0.9-10 million cryopreserved PBMC in the samples before DNA extraction. Sequences were derived from unsorted PBMCs, sampled 2.1 years after starting antiretroviral therapy. This chain links TRBV5-6 with TRBJ2-7, with a weak D call TRBD1 (5 bases). This TCR derives from a man between 18 and 35 years old with HIV. The CDR3 nucleotides are TGTGCCAGCGGCAAAGGGGTTTACGAGCAGTACTTC. Protein product: CASGKGVYEQYF.